The TCR beta chain under discussion was sequenced for a study of cytomegalovirus exposure and HLA in healthy donors. The CDR3 loop spans 16 amino acids. Germline CDR1 reads MNHNY; CDR2 reads SVGAGI (reference sequence). The ends lost 6 bases at V and 3 bases at J; junction bases unmatched: 11. PCR amplification relied on 60 Vbeta primers (plus 13 Jbeta primers). TCRdb's copy holds only in-frame clones and misses some; the assay was immunoSEQ multiplex PCR. The table shows about 160,000 clones, with roughly 80% occurring only once. The chain is built from TRBV6-6 and TRBJ2-5, with TRBD1 matching over 9 bases. The material sequenced was PBMCs. The TCR originated in a woman aged 40 to 50 in good health and CMV-seronegative. As DNA, the CDR3 is TGTGCCAGCAGGAAGTCCCCGGGACAGGGTGAAGAGACCCAGTACTTC. It translates to CASRKSPGQGEETQYF.